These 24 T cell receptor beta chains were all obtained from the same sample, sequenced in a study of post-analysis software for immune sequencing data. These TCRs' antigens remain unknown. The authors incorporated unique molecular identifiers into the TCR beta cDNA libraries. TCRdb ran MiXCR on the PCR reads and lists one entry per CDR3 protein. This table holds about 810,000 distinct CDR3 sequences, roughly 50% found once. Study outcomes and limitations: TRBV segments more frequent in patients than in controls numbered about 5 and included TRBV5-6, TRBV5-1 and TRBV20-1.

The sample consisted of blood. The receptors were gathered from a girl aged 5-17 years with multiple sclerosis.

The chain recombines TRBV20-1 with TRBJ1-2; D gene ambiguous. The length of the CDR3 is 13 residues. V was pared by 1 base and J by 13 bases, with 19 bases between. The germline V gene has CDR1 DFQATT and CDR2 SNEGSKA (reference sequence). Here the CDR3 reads CSARALEWRAATF. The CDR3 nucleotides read TGCAGTGCTAGAGCCCTCGAGTGGCGCGCAGCCACCTTC.

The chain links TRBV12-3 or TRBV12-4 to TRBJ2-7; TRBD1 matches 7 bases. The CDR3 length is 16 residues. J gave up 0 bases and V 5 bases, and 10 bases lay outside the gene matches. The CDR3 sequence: CASSPGRGSVSYEQYF. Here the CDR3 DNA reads TGTGCCAGCAGTCCAGGCAGGGGGTCGGTCTCCTACGAGCAGTACTTC.

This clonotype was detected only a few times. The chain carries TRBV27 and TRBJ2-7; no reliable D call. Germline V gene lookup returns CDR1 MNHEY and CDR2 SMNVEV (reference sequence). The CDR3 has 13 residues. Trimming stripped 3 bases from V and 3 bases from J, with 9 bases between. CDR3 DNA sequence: TGTGCCAGCAGTTTGGGTGACGTCTACGAGCAGTACTTC. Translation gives CASSLGDVYEQYF.

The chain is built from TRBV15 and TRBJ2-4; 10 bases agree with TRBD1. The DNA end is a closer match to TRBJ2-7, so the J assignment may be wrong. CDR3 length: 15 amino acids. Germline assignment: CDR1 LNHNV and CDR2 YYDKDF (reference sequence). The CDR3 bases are TGTGCCACCAGCGACCGGGACAGGGGTACCTACGAGCAGTACTTC. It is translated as CATSDRDRGTYEQYF.

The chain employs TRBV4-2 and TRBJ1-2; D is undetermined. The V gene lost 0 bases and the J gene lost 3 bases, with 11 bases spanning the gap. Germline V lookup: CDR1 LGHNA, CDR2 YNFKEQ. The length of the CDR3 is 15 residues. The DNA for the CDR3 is TGTGCCAGCAGCCAAGATCGTTTGAGCCACTATGGCTACACCTTC. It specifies CASSQDRLSHYGYTF.

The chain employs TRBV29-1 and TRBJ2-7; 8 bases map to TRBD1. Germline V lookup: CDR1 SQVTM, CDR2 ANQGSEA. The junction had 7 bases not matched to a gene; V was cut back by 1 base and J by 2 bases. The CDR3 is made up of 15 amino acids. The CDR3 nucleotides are TGCAGCGTTGAAGTTTGGCAGGGGGCGACCTACGAGCAGTACTTC. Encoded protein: CSVEVWQGATYEQYF.

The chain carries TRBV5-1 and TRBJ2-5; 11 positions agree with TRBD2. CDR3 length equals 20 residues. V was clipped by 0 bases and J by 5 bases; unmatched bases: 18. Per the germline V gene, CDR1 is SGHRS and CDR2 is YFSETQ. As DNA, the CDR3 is TGCGCCAGCAGCTTGGCTCTTTTGAGACTAGCGGGGACGAGATGGGAGACCCAGTACTTC. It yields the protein CASSLALLRLAGTRWETQYF. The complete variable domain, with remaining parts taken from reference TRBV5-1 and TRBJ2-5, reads KAGVTQTPRYLIKTRGQQVTLSCSPISGHRSVSWYQQTPGQGLQFLFEYFSETQRNKGNFPGRFSGRQFSNSRSEMNVSTLELGDSALYLCASSLALLRLAGTRWETQYFGPGTRLLVL.

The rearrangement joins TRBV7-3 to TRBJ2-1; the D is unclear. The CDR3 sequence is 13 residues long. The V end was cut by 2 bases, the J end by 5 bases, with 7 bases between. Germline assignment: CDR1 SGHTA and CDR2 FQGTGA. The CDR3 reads CASSLWRNNEQFF. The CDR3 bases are TGTGCCAGCAGCTTATGGCGGAACAATGAGCAGTTCTTC.

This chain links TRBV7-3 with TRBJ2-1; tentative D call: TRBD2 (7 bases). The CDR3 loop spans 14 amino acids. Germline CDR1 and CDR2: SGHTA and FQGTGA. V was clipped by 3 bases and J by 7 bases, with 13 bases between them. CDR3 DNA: TGTGCCAGCAGCTTGGGGGGGCTGAGGAATGAGCAGTTCTTC. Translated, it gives CASSLGGLRNEQFF.

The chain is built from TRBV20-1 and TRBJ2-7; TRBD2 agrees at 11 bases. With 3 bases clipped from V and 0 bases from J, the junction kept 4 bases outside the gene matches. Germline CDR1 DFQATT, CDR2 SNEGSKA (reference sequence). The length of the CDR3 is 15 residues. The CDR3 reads CSASALAGGSYEQYF. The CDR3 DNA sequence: TGCAGTGCTAGTGCCCTAGCGGGAGGCTCCTACGAGCAGTACTTC.

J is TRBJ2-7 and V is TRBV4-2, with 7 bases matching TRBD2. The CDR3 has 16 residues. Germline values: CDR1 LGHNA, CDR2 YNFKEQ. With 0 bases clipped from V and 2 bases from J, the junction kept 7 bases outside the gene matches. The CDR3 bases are TGTGCCAGCAGCCAAGATCATCAAGCGGGAACCTACGAGCAGTACTTC. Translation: CASSQDHQAGTYEQYF.

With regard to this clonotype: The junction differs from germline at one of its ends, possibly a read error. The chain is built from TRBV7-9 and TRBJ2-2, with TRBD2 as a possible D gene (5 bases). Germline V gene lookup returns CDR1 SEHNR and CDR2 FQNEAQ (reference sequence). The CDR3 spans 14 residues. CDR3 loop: CASSLTTRTGEPFF. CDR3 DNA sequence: TGTGCCAGCAGCTTAACGACCCGCACCGGGGAGCCGTTTTTT.

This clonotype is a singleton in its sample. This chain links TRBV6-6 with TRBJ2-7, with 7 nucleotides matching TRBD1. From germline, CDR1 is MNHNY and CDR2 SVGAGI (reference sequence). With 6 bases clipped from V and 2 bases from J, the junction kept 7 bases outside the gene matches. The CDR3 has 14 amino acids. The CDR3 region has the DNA TGTGCCAGCAGACGGGACAGTATCGCCTACGAGCAGTACTTC. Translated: CASRRDSIAYEQYF.

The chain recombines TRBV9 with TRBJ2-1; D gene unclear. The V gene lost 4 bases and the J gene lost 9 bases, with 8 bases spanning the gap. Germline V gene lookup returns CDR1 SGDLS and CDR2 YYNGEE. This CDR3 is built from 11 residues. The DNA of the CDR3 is TGTGCCAGCAGCCCCCAGACTGAGCAGTTCTTC. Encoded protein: CASSPQTEQFF.

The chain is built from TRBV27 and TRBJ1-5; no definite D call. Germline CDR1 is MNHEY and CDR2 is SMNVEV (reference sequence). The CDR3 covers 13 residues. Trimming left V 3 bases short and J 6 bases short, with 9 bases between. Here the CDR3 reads CASSFGLSQPQHF. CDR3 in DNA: TGTGCCAGCAGTTTCGGGCTTAGTCAGCCCCAGCATTTT.

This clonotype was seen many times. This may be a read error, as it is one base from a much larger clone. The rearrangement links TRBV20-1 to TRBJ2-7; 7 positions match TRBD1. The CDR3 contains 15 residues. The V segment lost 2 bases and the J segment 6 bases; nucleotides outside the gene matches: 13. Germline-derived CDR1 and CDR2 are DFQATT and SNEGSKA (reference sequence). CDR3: CSARPIQGDGGEQYF. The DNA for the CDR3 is TGCAGTGCTAGACCAATCCAGGGGGATGGCGGCGAGCAGTACTTC.

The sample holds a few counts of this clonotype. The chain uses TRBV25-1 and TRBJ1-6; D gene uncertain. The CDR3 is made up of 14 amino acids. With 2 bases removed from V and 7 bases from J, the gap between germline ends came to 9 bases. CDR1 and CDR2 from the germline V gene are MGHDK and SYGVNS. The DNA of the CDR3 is TGTGCCAGCAGTGAAGCTGTAAGGAATTCACCCCTCCACTTT. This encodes CASSEAVRNSPLHF.

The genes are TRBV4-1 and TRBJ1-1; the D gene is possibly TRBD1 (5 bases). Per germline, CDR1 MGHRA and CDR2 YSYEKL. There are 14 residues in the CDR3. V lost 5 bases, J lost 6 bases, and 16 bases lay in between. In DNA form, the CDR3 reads TGCGCCAGCAGCACAGGCGGGTATTTACCTGAAGCTTTCTTT. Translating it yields CASSTGGYLPEAFF.

The CDR3: CASTGARATEAFF. CDR3 nucleotide sequence: TGTGCCTCAACGGGGGCGAGGGCCACTGAAGCTTTCTTT. This chain connects TRBV3-1 to TRBJ1-1; TRBD1 might be the D (6 bases). Deletions cut 11 bases from V and 4 bases from J, with 17 bases between. Germline assignment: CDR1 LGHDT and CDR2 YNNKEL (reference sequence). CDR3 size: 13 residues.

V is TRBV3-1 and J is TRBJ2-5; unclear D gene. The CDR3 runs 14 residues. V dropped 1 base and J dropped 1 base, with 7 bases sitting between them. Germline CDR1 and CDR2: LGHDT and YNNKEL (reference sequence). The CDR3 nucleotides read TGTGCCAGCAGCCAAGTACAAACCCAAGAGACCCAGTACTTC. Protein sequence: CASSQVQTQETQYF.

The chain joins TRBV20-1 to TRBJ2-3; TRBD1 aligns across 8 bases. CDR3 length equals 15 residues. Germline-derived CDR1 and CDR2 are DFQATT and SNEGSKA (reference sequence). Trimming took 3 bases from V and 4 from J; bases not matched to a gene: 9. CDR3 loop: CSARNRGRVADTQYF. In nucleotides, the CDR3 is TGCAGTGCTAGGAACAGGGGGAGAGTAGCAGATACGCAGTATTTT.

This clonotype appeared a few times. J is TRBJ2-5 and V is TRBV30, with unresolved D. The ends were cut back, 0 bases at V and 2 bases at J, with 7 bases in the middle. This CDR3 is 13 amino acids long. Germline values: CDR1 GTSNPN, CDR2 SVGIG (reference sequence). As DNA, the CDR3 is TGTGCCTGGAGTGTACAGCTACAAGAGACCCAGTACTTC. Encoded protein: CAWSVQLQETQYF.

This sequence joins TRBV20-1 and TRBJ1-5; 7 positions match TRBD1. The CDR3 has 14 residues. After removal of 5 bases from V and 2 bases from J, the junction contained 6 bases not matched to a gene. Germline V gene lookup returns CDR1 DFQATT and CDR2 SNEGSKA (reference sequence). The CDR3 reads CSAGQGGGNQPQHF. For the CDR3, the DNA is TGCAGTGCTGGCCAGGGGGGTGGCAATCAGCCCCAGCATTTT.

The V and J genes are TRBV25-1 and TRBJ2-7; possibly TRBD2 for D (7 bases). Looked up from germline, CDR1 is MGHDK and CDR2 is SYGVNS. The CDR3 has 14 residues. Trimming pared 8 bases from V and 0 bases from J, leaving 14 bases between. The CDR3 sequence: CASGPGGSSYEQYF. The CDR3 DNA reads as TGTGCCAGCGGTCCGGGGGGCAGCTCCTACGAGCAGTACTTC.